This is a list of T cell receptor beta chains from one sample in a study of patients and donors after allogeneic stem cell transplantation. One entry per CDR3 protein, called by TCRdb with MiXCR from the RT-PCR reads. Of 800,000 to 1,000,000 distinct CDR3 sequences in the sample, more than 15% were seen once. The sequenced sample consisted of blood, either unsorted or a sorted T cell fraction (not recorded which). The receptors derive from a human donor who was either an allogeneic HSCT recipient or a stem cell or donor lymphocyte infusion donor (not recorded which). It is not recorded whose cells these are; they may come from a transplant donor. CDR3s include the opening cysteine and the closing phenylalanine or tryptophan. Fields, in order: D gene, J gene, clone size, V gene, CDR3 DNA, CDR3 protein. D genes are given only for firm matches. The size of a clone is reported for some rows only, either as once, few or many, or as a class for expanded clones.

>NA|TRBJ2-7|NA|TRBV29-1
TGCAGCGTTGAATGGACAGAATGGTCCTACGAGCAGTACTTC
CSVEWTEWSYEQYF
>NA|TRBJ2-6|NA|TRBV7-7
TGTGCTAGCAGCTTAGACTATTATACCTACATCTCTGGGGCCAACGTCCTGACTTTC
CASSLDYYTYISGANVLTF
>NA|TRBJ2-1|NA|TRBV5-1
TGCGCCAGCAGAAGGTCAGGGTCGTGGGGTGAGCAGTTCTTC
CASRRSGSWGEQFF
>NA|TRBJ1-1|NA|TRBV6-1
TGTGCCAGCAGGGTAACAGGGTTTAGCACTGAAGCTTTCTTT
CASRVTGFSTEAFF
>TRBD2|TRBJ2-1|few|TRBV7-9
TGTGCCAGCAGGTCACTAGCGGGGTTCTACAATGAGCAGTTCTTC
CASRSLAGFYNEQFF
>NA|TRBJ2-1|few|TRBV9
TGTGCCAGCAGCAGAGGGATCCCCTACAATGAGCAGTTCTTC
CASSRGIPYNEQFF
>NA|TRBJ2-5|few|TRBV9
TGTGCCAGCAGCGTAGGGGGATCGTACCAAGAGACCCAGTACTTC
CASSVGGSYQETQYF
>NA|TRBJ2-6|NA|TRBV6-1
TGTGCCAGCAGTCCCGGGACCGGGGCATCTGGGGCCAACGTCCTGACTTTC
CASSPGTGASGANVLTF
>NA|TRBJ1-1|NA|TRBV12-5
TGTGCTAGTGGTTTAGGAGAAGAAGCTTTCTTT
CASGLGEEAFF
>TRBD1|TRBJ1-1|few|TRBV6-1
TGTGCCAGCAGTCCGACAGGGCACGGATATGAAGCTTTCTTT
CASSPTGHGYEAFF
>NA|TRBJ2-7|few|TRBV6-5
TGTGCCAGCAGTTACTCGAATTTCGAGGGTACCTACGAGCAGTACTTC
CASSYSNFEGTYEQYF
>NA|TRBJ2-2|NA|TRBV9
TGTGCCAGCAGCGTAGACGGGGCGACGAACACCGGGGAGCTGTTTTTT
CASSVDGATNTGELFF